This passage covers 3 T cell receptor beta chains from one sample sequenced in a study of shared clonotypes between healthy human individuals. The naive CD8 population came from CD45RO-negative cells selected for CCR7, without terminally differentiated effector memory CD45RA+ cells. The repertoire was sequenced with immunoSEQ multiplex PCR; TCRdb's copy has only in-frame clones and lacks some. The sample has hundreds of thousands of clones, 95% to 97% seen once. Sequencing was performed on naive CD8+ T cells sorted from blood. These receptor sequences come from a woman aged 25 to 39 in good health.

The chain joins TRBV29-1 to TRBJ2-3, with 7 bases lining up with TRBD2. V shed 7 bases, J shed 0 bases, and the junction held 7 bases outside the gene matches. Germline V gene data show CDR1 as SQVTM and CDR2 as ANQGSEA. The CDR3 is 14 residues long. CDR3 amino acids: CSGRGGGSTDTQYF. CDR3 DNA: TGCAGCGGTCGTGGGGGGGGAAGCACAGATACGCAGTATTTT.

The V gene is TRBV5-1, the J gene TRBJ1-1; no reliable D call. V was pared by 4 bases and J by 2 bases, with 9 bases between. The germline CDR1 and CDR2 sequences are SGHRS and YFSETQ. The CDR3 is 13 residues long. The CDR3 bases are TGCGCCAGCAGCGAGGACCCAAACACTGAAGCTTTCTTT. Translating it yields CASSEDPNTEAFF.

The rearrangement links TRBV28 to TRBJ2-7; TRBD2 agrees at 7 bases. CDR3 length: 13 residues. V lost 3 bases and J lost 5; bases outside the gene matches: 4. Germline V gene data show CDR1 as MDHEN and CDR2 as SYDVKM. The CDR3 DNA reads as TGTGCCAGCAGTTTGTGGCGGGGGAACGAGCAGTACTTC. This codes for CASSLWRGNEQYF.